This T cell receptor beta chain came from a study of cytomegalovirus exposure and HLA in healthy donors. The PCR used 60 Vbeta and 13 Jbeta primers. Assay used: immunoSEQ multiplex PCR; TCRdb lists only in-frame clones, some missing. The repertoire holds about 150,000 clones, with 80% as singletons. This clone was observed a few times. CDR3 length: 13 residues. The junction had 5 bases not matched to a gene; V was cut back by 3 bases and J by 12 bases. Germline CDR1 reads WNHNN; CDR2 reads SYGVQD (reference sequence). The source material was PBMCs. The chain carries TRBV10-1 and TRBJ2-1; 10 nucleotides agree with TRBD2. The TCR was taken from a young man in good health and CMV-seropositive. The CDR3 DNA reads TGCGCCAGCAGTGACCTAGCGGGGGTAGGGCAGTTCTTC. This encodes CASSDLAGVGQFF.